This entry lists 23 T cell receptor beta chains sequenced from one sample in a study of beta chain features in type 1 diabetes. The investigators reverse transcribed all of the isolated RNA, so they sequenced expressed TCRB transcripts. Using immunoSEQ multiplex PCR, the repertoire was profiled, and TCRdb retains in-frame clones only, with some absent. The profile shows under 900,000 clones, about a sixth of them singletons. The sequencing sample was made of naive CD4+ T cells from blood. These TCRs come from a woman between 18 and 29 years old in good health.

The V call is TRBV9, the J call TRBJ1-5, with D uncertain. The CDR3 extends over 16 amino acids. Trimming left V 3 bases short and J 4 bases short, with 17 bases between. From germline, CDR1 is SGDLS and CDR2 YYNGEE. The CDR3 here is CASSGPWVRANQPQHF. In DNA form, the CDR3 reads TGTGCCAGCAGCGGACCCTGGGTCAGAGCAAATCAGCCCCAGCATTTT.

The V call is TRBV7-9, the J call TRBJ2-5; 10 nucleotides agree with TRBD1. CDR1 and CDR2 from the germline V gene are SEHNR and FQNEAQ (reference sequence). This CDR3 is built from 15 residues. V shed 4 bases and J 5 bases; nucleotides not matched to a gene: 7. The CDR3 DNA sequence: TGTGCCAGCAGCTCGGACAGGGGGGCTTGGGAGACCCAGTACTTC. Its translation: CASSSDRGAWETQYF. The complete variable domain, with remaining parts taken from reference TRBV7-9 and TRBJ2-5, reads DTGVSQNPRHKITKRGQNVTFRCDPISEHNRLYWYRQTLGQGPEFLTYFQNEAQLEKSRLLSDRFSAERPKGSFSTLEIQRTEQGDSAMYLCASSSDRGAWETQYFGPGTRLLVL.

For this clone: The sample contains more than one DNA sequence encoding this CDR3. The CDR3 DNA reads TGTGCCACCAGCAGAGGAGCTGGCTCCTACAATGAGCAGTTCTTC. Its protein is CATSRGAGSYNEQFF. The rearrangement uses TRBV15 and TRBJ2-1; D is ambiguous. Trimming left V 1 base short and J 0 bases short, with 7 bases between. Germline V lookup: CDR1 LNHNV, CDR2 YYDKDF (reference sequence). CDR3 length: 15 amino acids. Complete variable domain (other parts from reference TRBV15 and TRBJ2-1): DAMVIQNPRYQVTQFGKPVTLSCSQTLNHNVMYWYQQKSSQAPKLLFHYYDKDFNNEADTPDNFQSRRPNTSFCFLDIRSPGLGDTAMYLCATSRGAGSYNEQFFGPGTRLTVL.

The V call is TRBV27, the J call TRBJ2-3; no clear D. The CDR3 is 13 amino acids. Germline V gene sequence: CDR1 MNHEY, CDR2 SMNVEV (reference sequence). V was trimmed by 6 bases and J by 0 bases, leaving 7 bases between them. CDR3: CASRPYSTDTQYF. The CDR3 DNA reads as TGTGCCAGCAGGCCCTATAGCACAGATACGCAGTATTTT.

This clone was seen a few times. The rearrangement joins TRBV6-6 to TRBJ2-5; D remains ambiguous. This CDR3 has 13 amino acids. Germline values: CDR1 MNHNY, CDR2 SVGAGI (reference sequence). Trimming shortened V by 5 bases and J by 5 bases, and 12 bases separated the two germline ends. CDR3 sequence reads: CASSAPSGETQYF. The CDR3 nucleotides are TGTGCCAGCAGTGCACCCTCCGGGGAGACCCAGTACTTC.

This clone was counted only a few times. The rearrangement links TRBV29-1 to TRBJ2-1; D is uncertain. This CDR3 region has 15 residues. V lost 4 bases, J lost 0 bases, and 13 bases lay in between. Germline CDR1 is SQVTM and CDR2 is ANQGSEA. The CDR3 nucleotides are TGCAGCGTTGGGTTCACACCGAACTCCTACAATGAGCAGTTCTTC. Amino acid sequence: CSVGFTPNSYNEQFF.

The rearrangement uses TRBV5-4 and TRBJ2-7; the D gene is possibly TRBD2 (5 bases). V dropped 3 bases and J dropped 2 bases, with 9 bases sitting between them. Germline V gene sequence: CDR1 SGHNT, CDR2 YYREEE (reference sequence). There are 13 residues in the CDR3. The CDR3 DNA is TGTGCCAGCAGCTGGGAGTCGGCCTACGAGCAGTACTTC. Translation: CASSWESAYEQYF.

This clone has more than one count but fewer than ten. The chain links TRBV11-2 to TRBJ1-2; D is unresolved. The CDR3 length is 15 residues. The V and J ends lost 1 base and 2 bases respectively, with 11 bases between them. Germline V gene sequence: CDR1 SGHAT, CDR2 FQNNGV. The CDR3 is CASSLVTEKNYGYTF. DNA for the CDR3: TGTGCCAGCAGCTTAGTTACAGAAAAAAACTATGGCTACACCTTC. Complete variable domain (other parts from reference TRBV11-2 and TRBJ1-2): EAGVAQSPRYKIIEKRQSVAFWCNPISGHATLYWYQQILGQGPKLLIQFQNNGVVDDSQLPKDRFSAERLKGVDSTLKIQPAKLEDSAVYLCASSLVTEKNYGYTFGSGTRLTVV.

This clone came up once. One junction end does not reproduce the germline sequence, and a read error may be involved. The V call is TRBV10-2, the J call TRBJ1-2; perhaps TRBD1 as D (5 bases). CDR3 length: 18 residues. Germline values: CDR1 WSHSY, CDR2 SAAADI. The CDR3 is CASSDINRSGPANYGYTF. The CDR3 DNA reads as TGCGCCAGCAGTGATATCAATCGGTCGGGACCCGCTAATTATGGCTACACCTTC.

The rearrangement uses TRBV5-4 and TRBJ2-7; D is undetermined. CDR3 size: 15 residues. The ends were cut back, 0 bases at V and 3 bases at J, with 13 bases in the middle. CDR1 is SGHNT and CDR2 is YYREEE in the germline V gene (reference sequence). This chain's CDR3 is CASSLGTKSLYEQYF. In nucleotides, the CDR3 is TGTGCCAGCAGCTTGGGTACGAAGAGCCTCTACGAGCAGTACTTC.

Concerning this clone itself: The junction differs from germline at one of its ends, possibly a read error. This sequence joins TRBV20-1 and TRBJ2-1; no reliable D call. This CDR3 has 11 amino acids. Germline CDR1 reads DFQATT; CDR2 reads SNEGSKA (reference sequence). The CDR3 DNA follows: TGCAGTGCTATTACCTATAATGAGCAGTTCTTC. As protein: CSAITYNEQFF.

This clone was recorded a few times. The rearrangement links TRBV28 to TRBJ2-7, with 8 bases matching TRBD2. The CDR3 has 14 amino acids. Germline lookup yields CDR1 MDHEN and CDR2 SYDVKM. J lost 2 bases, V lost 7 bases, and 7 bases had no gene match. The CDR3 sequence is CASTLSGSPYEQYF. CDR3 bases: TGTGCCAGCACCCTAAGCGGGAGTCCCTACGAGCAGTACTTC.

The V and J genes are TRBV7-3 and TRBJ2-7, with 7 positions matching TRBD2. This CDR3 region has 15 residues. The V gene's germline CDR1 is SGHTA and CDR2 FQGTGA. With 3 bases clipped from V and 6 bases from J, the junction kept 11 bases outside the gene matches. The CDR3 loop is CASSFRLAGISEQYF. CDR3 DNA sequence: TGTGCCAGCAGCTTTCGACTAGCCGGGATCAGCGAGCAGTACTTC.

This clone appeared a few times. The rearrangement links TRBV11-2 to TRBJ2-1; 13 bases agree with TRBD2. The CDR3 has 15 residues. CDR1 and CDR2 (germline): SGHAT, FQNNGV. Trimming cost V 5 bases and J 8 bases; bases outside gene matches: 6. This chain's CDR3 is CASSQGLAGLYEQFF. CDR3 bases: TGTGCCAGCAGCCAGGGACTAGCGGGATTGTATGAGCAGTTCTTC.

This clone was picked up a small number of times. The gene calls are TRBV4-3 and TRBJ2-1, with a possible D match to TRBD2 (6 bases). The CDR3 runs 14 residues. The V gene lost 0 bases and the J gene lost 9 bases, with 12 bases spanning the gap. Germline V gene lookup returns CDR1 LGHNA and CDR2 YSLEER. CDR3 nucleotides: TGCGCCAGCAGCCAAGAGCGGGGTAGTGGTGAGCAGTTCTTC. It codes for CASSQERGSGEQFF.

This clone was detected only a few times. This chain links TRBV27 with TRBJ1-1; weak D call: TRBD1 (5 bases). Germline-derived CDR1 and CDR2 are MNHEY and SMNVEV (reference sequence). The CDR3 is 15 residues long. V was shortened by 0 bases and J by 3 bases, with 11 bases between the two germline ends. CDR3 nucleotides: TGTGCCAGCAGTTTATCGGCAGGGAGGTACACTGAAGCTTTCTTT. Protein sequence: CASSLSAGRYTEAFF.

The V call is TRBV2, the J call TRBJ2-5; D possibly corresponds to TRBD2 (6 bases). CDR1 SNHLY and CDR2 FYNNEI come from the germline V gene. V lost 6 bases, J lost 6 bases, and 20 bases lay in between. The CDR3 runs 15 residues. CDR3: CASSKRDFRAQTQYF. The CDR3 DNA follows: TGTGCCAGCAGCAAACGGGACTTTAGGGCCCAGACCCAGTACTTC.

The CDR3 is CASYSWKGANTGELFF. CDR3 in DNA: TGTGCCAGCTATAGTTGGAAGGGGGCGAACACCGGGGAGCTGTTTTTT. The V and J genes are TRBV11-2 and TRBJ2-2; TRBD1 is a possible D gene (6 bases). In germline, CDR1 is SGHAT, CDR2 FQNNGV. Trimming pared 8 bases from V and 0 bases from J, leaving 16 bases between. The length of the CDR3 is 16 residues.

The chain links TRBV5-4 to TRBJ2-5; TRBD1 is a possible D gene (6 bases). CDR1 SGHNT and CDR2 YYREEE come from the germline V gene (reference sequence). Trimming cost V 4 bases and J 5 bases, with 15 bases left between them. CDR3 length equals 14 residues. CDR3 in DNA: TGTGCCAGCAGCCGTACAGGGCGTGTGGAGACCCAGTACTTC. As protein: CASSRTGRVETQYF.

A word on this clone: This sample also contains other DNA sequences that code for the same CDR3. As DNA, the CDR3 is TGTGCCAGCAGTTTAGTCAATGAGCAGTTCTTC. This codes for CASSLVNEQFF. This sequence joins TRBV28 and TRBJ2-1; no clear D. From germline, CDR1 is MDHEN and CDR2 SYDVKM. The V end was cut by 2 bases, the J end by 6 bases, with 2 bases between. There are 11 residues in the CDR3.

The rearrangement links TRBV7-9 to TRBJ2-1, with D possibly being TRBD1 or TRBD2 (5 bases each). Germline CDR1 SEHNR, CDR2 FQNEAQ (reference sequence). The CDR3 contains 15 residues. Trimming pared 8 bases from V and 5 bases from J, leaving 19 bases between. This CDR3 is CASLGDGAGHNEQFF. CDR3 DNA: TGTGCCAGCTTAGGGGACGGGGCAGGCCACAATGAGCAGTTCTTC.

CDR3 protein: CASSPGDSPYEQYF. The CDR3 DNA is TGTGCCAGCAGCCCAGGGGACAGCCCCTACGAGCAGTACTTC. The genes are TRBV11-3 and TRBJ2-7; 7 bases align to TRBD1. The CDR3 is 14 residues long. The germline V gene has CDR1 SGHNT and CDR2 YENEEA. V shed 5 bases, J shed 2 bases, and the junction held 6 bases outside the gene matches.

The CDR3 loop reads CASSSPRGRLAGSTDTQYF. The CDR3 DNA reads as TGTGCCAGCAGCTCACCTCGGGGCAGACTAGCGGGAAGCACAGATACGCAGTATTTT. This sequence joins TRBV7-2 and TRBJ2-3; 11 nucleotides agree with TRBD2. Germline trimming cut 4 bases from V and 0 bases from J; bases unmatched to any gene: 12. From germline, CDR1 is SGHTA and CDR2 FQGNSA. This CDR3 has 19 amino acids. Complete variable domain (other parts from reference TRBV7-2 and TRBJ2-3): GAGVSQSPSNKVTEKGKDVELRCDPISGHTALYWYRQSLGQGLEFLIYFQGNSAPDKSGLPSDRFSAERTGGSVSTLTIQRTQQEDSAVYLCASSSPRGRLAGSTDTQYFGPGTRLTVL.